This record concerns one T cell receptor beta chain sequence. Profiling relied on immunoSEQ multiplex PCR, and the TCRdb table lists in-frame clones only, not all of them. This sample carries around 56,000 clones, about 85% of them seen once, and the ten largest clones take 0.38%. The sample belongs to a study of T cell changes during pregnancy in multiple sclerosis. Germline CDR1 KGHSH, CDR2 LQKENI. The CDR3 length is 14 residues. J was trimmed by 2 bases and V by 10 bases; bases with no gene match: 8. Sequencing used CD4+ T cells from peripheral blood mononuclear cells, obtained in the third trimester of pregnancy. V gene TRBV18 combines with J gene TRBJ1-5, with TRBD1 matching 7 bases. The TCR was taken from a female donor with multiple sclerosis, enrolled in a pregnancy study. The CDR3 loop reads CATVGGDGNQPQHF. CDR3 in DNA: TGTGCCACGGTAGGGGGCGACGGCAATCAGCCCCAGCATTTT. The full variable domain, rest sourced from reference TRBV18 and TRBJ1-5, is NAGVMQNPRHLVRRRGQEARLRCSPMKGHSHVYWYRQLPEEGLKFMVYLQKENIIDESGMPKERFSAEFPKEGPSILRIQQVVRGDSAAYFCATVGGDGNQPQHFGDGTRLSIL.